The present T cell receptor beta chain was sequenced within a study of Tregs in tolerant kidney transplant recipients. Broader study findings: The most relevant donor-specific Treg TCRbeta repertoire apparently came from expansion with activated donor B cells. Findings come from small patient numbers and require larger validation.

Sequencing was performed with immunoSEQ multiplex PCR; in TCRdb, only in-frame clones are kept and a portion is missing. The sample shows roughly 17,000 clones, 82% of them seen only once. Losses at the gene ends were 3 bases for V and 3 bases for J; bases not matched to a gene: 4. Germline CDR1 SGHRS, CDR2 YFSETQ. This CDR3 has 14 amino acids. In the case of this clone: What it binds is unknown.

Material: Tregs from blood. This chain connects TRBV5-1 to TRBJ1-2, with 8 bases identical to TRBD1. This receptor was taken from a human donor in good health. Written as DNA, the CDR3 is TGCGCCAGCAGCTCAGGGGGCCGGTACTATGGCTACACCTTC. Translating it yields CASSSGGRYYGYTF.